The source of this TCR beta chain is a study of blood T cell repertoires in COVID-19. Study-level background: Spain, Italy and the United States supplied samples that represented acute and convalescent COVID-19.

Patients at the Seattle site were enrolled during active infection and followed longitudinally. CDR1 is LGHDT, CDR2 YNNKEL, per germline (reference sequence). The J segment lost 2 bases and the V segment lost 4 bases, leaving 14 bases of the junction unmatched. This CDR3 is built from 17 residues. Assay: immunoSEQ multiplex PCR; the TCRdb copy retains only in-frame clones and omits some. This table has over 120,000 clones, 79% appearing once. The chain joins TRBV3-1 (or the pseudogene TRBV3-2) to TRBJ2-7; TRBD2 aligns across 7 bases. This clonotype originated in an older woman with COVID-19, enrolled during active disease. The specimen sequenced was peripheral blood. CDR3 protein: CASSPTPRRTSPYEQYF. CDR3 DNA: TGTGCCAGCAGCCCCACCCCCCGTCGGACTAGTCCCTACGAGCAGTACTTC.